These 18 T cell receptor beta chains were all obtained from the same sample, sequenced in a study of T cell repertoires in cytomegalovirus infection. For these TCRs, the target antigens are not known. TCRdb ran MiXCR on the reads and lists one entry per CDR3 protein. The repertoire holds 350,000 to 400,000 distinct CDR3 sequences, with about 35% as singletons. The sample was cultured PBMCs, taken from culture after CMV antigen stimulation. The receptors here all came from a human donor in good health (CMV status not recorded). Some clones in this sample may be carry-over from other donors' samples.

The J gene is TRBJ2-5, the V gene TRBV9; D is perhaps TRBD2 (5 bases). The CDR3 length is 13 residues. Trimming stripped 2 bases from V and 3 bases from J, with 8 bases between. Germline CDR1 is SGDLS and CDR2 is YYNGEE. The CDR3 region is CASSVYGKETQYF. In DNA form, the CDR3 reads TGTGCCAGCAGCGTTTACGGGAAAGAGACCCAGTACTTC.

This clonotype came up a few times. V and J are TRBV19 and TRBJ1-1; D is undetermined. Germline values: CDR1 LNHDA, CDR2 SQIVND (reference sequence). The CDR3 covers 13 residues. Trimming removed 8 bases from V and 10 bases from J, with 20 bases in between. The DNA for the CDR3 is TGTGCCAGTTCCCCGACGGATACGTTTGGAGCTTTCTTT. Amino acids: CASSPTDTFGAFF.

The chain joins TRBV5-4 to TRBJ1-3, with a tentative D call TRBD1 (6 bases). The CDR3 has 16 amino acids. The V end was cut by 4 bases, the J end by 0 bases, with 14 bases between. CDR1 SGHNT and CDR2 YYREEE come from the germline V gene (reference sequence). CDR3 residues: CASSTGQLVSGNTIYF. CDR3 sequence (DNA): TGTGCCAGCAGCACTGGACAGCTCGTCTCTGGAAACACCATATATTTT.

V gene TRBV27 combines with J gene TRBJ1-2, with D maybe TRBD1 (6 bases). This CDR3 is built from 13 residues. Germline V CDR1 and CDR2: MNHEY, SMNVEV (reference sequence). The V and J ends lost 4 bases and 5 bases respectively, with 11 bases between them. In DNA form, the CDR3 reads TGTGCCAGCAGTTCCCGGACAGCGTATGGCTACACCTTC. Protein: CASSSRTAYGYTF.

This clonotype has only a few counts. The V and J genes are TRBV7-2 and TRBJ1-6; D is uncertain. The CDR3 loop spans 13 amino acids. Trimming pared 1 base from V and 12 bases from J, leaving 10 bases between. Germline V gene data show CDR1 as SGHTA and CDR2 as FQGNSA. The CDR3 sequence: CASSLDVVKPLHF. The CDR3 DNA reads as TGTGCCAGCAGCTTAGATGTCGTAAAACCCCTCCACTTT.

This clonotype was found a few times. The J gene is TRBJ1-1, the V gene TRBV2; D remains ambiguous. CDR1 is SNHLY, CDR2 FYNNEI, per germline. This CDR3 has 14 residues. V dropped 4 bases and J dropped 0 bases, with 9 bases sitting between them. The DNA of the CDR3 is TGTGCCAGCAGTGCGGGGTCCATGAACACTGAAGCTTTCTTT. This translates into CASSAGSMNTEAFF.

This chain uses TRBV7-6 with TRBJ1-5; D remains ambiguous. The CDR3 has 15 residues. Germline V CDR1 and CDR2: SGHVS, FNYEAQ. V was pared by 2 bases and J by 0 bases, with 8 bases between. This CDR3 reads CASSLSGNSNQPQHF. DNA of the CDR3: TGTGCCAGCAGCTTATCGGGCAATAGCAATCAGCCCCAGCATTTT.

This clonotype has ten or more counts. The chain joins TRBV5-4 to TRBJ2-5, with 7 bases fitting TRBD2. The CDR3 runs to 16 residues. CDR1 SGHNT and CDR2 YYREEE come from the germline V gene (reference sequence). V was pared by 1 base and J by 5 bases, with 11 bases of the junction left unmatched. CDR3 loop: CASSLRGEQVFETQYF. CDR3 sequence (DNA): TGTGCCAGCAGCTTGCGGGGGGAGCAGGTGTTTGAGACCCAGTACTTC.

The chain combines TRBV28 with TRBJ1-1; a weak D match, TRBD1 (6 bases). V lost 1 base and J 11 bases, leaving 11 bases between the germline ends. The CDR3 runs to 12 residues. CDR1 is MDHEN and CDR2 is SYDVKM in the germline V gene. The CDR3 nucleotides read TGTGCCAGCAGTTTATTAGTACAGGGCGCTTTCTTT. Amino acid sequence: CASSLLVQGAFF.

This clonotype was seen only a few times. The chain combines TRBV12-5 with TRBJ1-6; D is ambiguous. Per the germline V gene, CDR1 is LGHNT and CDR2 is FRNRAP. Trimming left V 0 bases short and J 6 bases short, with 9 bases between. The CDR3 is 15 amino acids. The CDR3 region is CASGLVVGVNSPLHF. The DNA of the CDR3 is TGTGCTAGTGGTTTGGTAGTGGGAGTTAATTCACCCCTCCACTTT.

This clonotype was recorded once. The V call is TRBV4-3, the J call TRBJ1-2, with D possibly TRBD1 on 6 matching bases. The CDR3 has 15 residues. Germline assignment: CDR1 LGHNA and CDR2 YSLEER. Trimming pared 2 bases from V and 0 bases from J, leaving 10 bases between. CDR3 in DNA: TGCGCCAGCAGCCAACCGACAGGCGCTAACTATGGCTACACCTTC. Translated, it gives CASSQPTGANYGYTF.

This clonotype was observed a handful of times. The chain couples TRBV7-2 to TRBJ2-1; 8 nucleotides agree with TRBD2. The length of the CDR3 is 13 residues. In germline, CDR1 is SGHTA, CDR2 FQGNSA. V lost 2 bases, J lost 15 bases, and 9 bases stayed unmatched. CDR3 coding DNA: TGTGCCAGCAGCTTAAACCCGGGAGGGCCTCCGTTCTTC. It yields the protein CASSLNPGGPPFF.

This clonotype was detected a few times. The CDR3 DNA reads as TGTGCCAGCAAAGCGCCGGGGCTAGCCATCTACGAGCAGTACTTC. Protein: CASKAPGLAIYEQYF. The V call is TRBV28, the J call TRBJ2-7; possibly TRBD1 or TRBD2 for D (5 bases each). The CDR3 runs 15 residues. Germline loops: CDR1 MDHEN, CDR2 SYDVKM. Trimming shortened V by 7 bases and J by 3 bases, and 19 bases separated the two germline ends.

This clonotype turned up a few times. The rearrangement uses TRBV27 and TRBJ1-5; 8 bases line up with TRBD1. Looked up from germline, CDR1 is MNHEY and CDR2 is SMNVEV (reference sequence). Trimming cost V 5 bases and J 7 bases; bases outside gene matches: 16. The CDR3 consists of 17 residues. CDR3 coding DNA: TGTGCCAGCAGTCTCTGGGCGCCCGACAGGGGAGGACAGCCCCAGCATTTT. Its protein product is CASSLWAPDRGGQPQHF.

Only a few counts were recorded for this clonotype. CDR3 loop: CASSPTGEAYQETQYF. The CDR3 nucleotides are TGTGCCAGCAGCCCCACCGGTGAGGCCTACCAAGAGACCCAGTACTTC. The chain links TRBV11-3 to TRBJ2-5, with D unclear. This CDR3 region has 16 residues. V was cut by 5 bases and J by 0 bases, with 16 bases left in between. CDR1 is SGHNT, CDR2 YENEEA, per germline.

The table lists this clonotype with a few counts. V gene TRBV11-2 combines with J gene TRBJ2-3; D may correspond to TRBD1 or TRBD2 (5 bases each). The CDR3 contains 16 residues. Germline CDR1 SGHAT, CDR2 FQNNGV. The V gene lost 0 bases and the J gene lost 0 bases, with 10 bases spanning the gap. In nucleotides, the CDR3 is TGTGCCAGCAGCTTAGATGGGGACGGGAGCACAGATACGCAGTATTTT. This codes for CASSLDGDGSTDTQYF.

This sequence joins TRBV20-1 and TRBJ1-4; 7 nucleotides align to TRBD1. This CDR3 comprises 15 residues. The V gene's germline CDR1 is DFQATT and CDR2 SNEGSKA (reference sequence). With 6 bases clipped from V and 7 bases from J, the junction kept 14 bases outside the gene matches. CDR3 sequence: CSAVPGQSAGEKLFF. DNA of the CDR3: TGCAGTGCCGTCCCGGGACAGTCCGCAGGTGAAAAACTGTTTTTT.

The rearrangement joins TRBV12-3 or TRBV12-4 to TRBJ2-1, with unresolved D. Trimming cost V 5 bases and J 4 bases, with 12 bases left between them. The CDR3 runs to 14 residues. The CDR3 sequence: CASSPHRRYNEQFF. In DNA, the CDR3 is TGTGCCAGCAGTCCCCATCGCCGATACAATGAGCAGTTCTTC.